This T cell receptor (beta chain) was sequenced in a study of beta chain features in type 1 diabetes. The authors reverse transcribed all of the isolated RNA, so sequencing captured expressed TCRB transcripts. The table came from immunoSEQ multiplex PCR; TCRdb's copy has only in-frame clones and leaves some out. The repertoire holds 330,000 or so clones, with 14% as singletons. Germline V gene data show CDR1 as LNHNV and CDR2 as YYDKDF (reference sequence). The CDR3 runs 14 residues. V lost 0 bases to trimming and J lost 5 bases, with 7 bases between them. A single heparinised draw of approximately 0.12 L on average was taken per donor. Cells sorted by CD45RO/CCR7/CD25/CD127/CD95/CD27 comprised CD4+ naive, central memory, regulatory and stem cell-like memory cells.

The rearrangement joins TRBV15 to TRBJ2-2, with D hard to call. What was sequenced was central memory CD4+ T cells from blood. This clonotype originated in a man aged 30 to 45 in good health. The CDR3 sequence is CATSRDLVTGELFF. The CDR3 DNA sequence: TGTGCCACCAGCAGAGATTTAGTTACCGGGGAGCTGTTTTTT.